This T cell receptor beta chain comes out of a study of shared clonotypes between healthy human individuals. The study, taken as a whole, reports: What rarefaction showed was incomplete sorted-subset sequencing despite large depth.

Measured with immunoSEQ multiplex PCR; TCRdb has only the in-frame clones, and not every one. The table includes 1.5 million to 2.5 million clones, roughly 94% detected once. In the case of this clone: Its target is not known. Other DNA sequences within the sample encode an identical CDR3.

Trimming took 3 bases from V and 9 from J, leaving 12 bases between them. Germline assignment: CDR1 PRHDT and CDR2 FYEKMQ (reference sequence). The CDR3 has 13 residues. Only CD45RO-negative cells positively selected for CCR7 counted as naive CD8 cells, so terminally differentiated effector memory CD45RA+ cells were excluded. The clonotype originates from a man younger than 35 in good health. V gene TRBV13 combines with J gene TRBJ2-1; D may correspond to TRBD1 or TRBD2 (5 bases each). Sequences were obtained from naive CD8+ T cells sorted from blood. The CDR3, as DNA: TGTGCCAGCAGCTTGGGACGTGCTAGTGAGCAGTTCTTC. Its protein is CASSLGRASEQFF.